The 27 T cell receptor beta chains listed next were all sequenced from one sample in a study of blood T cell repertoires in COVID-19. Assay: immunoSEQ multiplex PCR; the TCRdb copy retains only in-frame clones and omits some. The data hold tens of thousands of clones, with 75% to 90% observed a single time. Sequencing used peripheral blood. These receptors all come from a middle-aged man with active COVID-19.

Remarks on this clone: Other nucleotide sequences in the sample specify the same CDR3. This chain joins TRBV6-5 and TRBJ1-1; no definite D call. The germline CDR1 and CDR2 sequences are MNHEY and SVGAGI. CDR3 length: 14 amino acids. Trimming stripped 0 bases from V and 4 bases from J, with 9 bases between. The CDR3 DNA sequence: TGTGCCAGCAGTTACTCTGGAGGGAGCACTGAAGCTTTCTTT. It translates to CASSYSGGSTEAFF.

The chain uses TRBV7-2 and TRBJ2-1; the D gene is possibly TRBD2 (7 bases). The V and J ends lost 1 base and 10 bases respectively, with 14 bases between them. CDR1 SGHTA and CDR2 FQGNSA come from the germline V gene. This CDR3 contains 14 residues. The CDR3 DNA follows: TGTGCCAGCAGCTTAGATGGGGGGGCTCGGGAGCAGTTCTTC. As protein: CASSLDGGAREQFF.

V usage is TRBV28 and J usage is TRBJ1-5; 7 bases agree with TRBD1. Trimming took 6 bases from V and 5 from J; bases not matched to a gene: 10. CDR3 length: 15 residues. Germline CDR1 is MDHEN and CDR2 is SYDVKM. CDR3: CASSILRDRHQPQHF. In DNA, the CDR3 is TGTGCCAGCAGCATCCTTCGGGACAGACATCAGCCCCAGCATTTT.

The CDR3 bases are TGTGCCAGCAGCCACAGGGTTAGGTTTGATAATTCACCCCTCCACTTT. Its protein product is CASSHRVRFDNSPLHF. The chain joins TRBV21-1 to TRBJ1-6; TRBD1, the D gene given by the table, was not confirmed from the DNA. TRBV21-1 is reported as a pseudogene. This CDR3 spans 16 amino acids.

V gene TRBV15 combines with J gene TRBJ2-2; a possible D gene is TRBD2 (6 bases). The V and J ends lost 3 bases and 5 bases respectively, with 16 bases between them. CDR1 and CDR2 (germline): LNHNV, YYDKDF (reference sequence). The CDR3 length is 16 residues. In nucleotides, the CDR3 is TGTGCCACCAGCAGGGGGGGTGGGCGAGGGACCGGGGAGCTGTTTTTT. It is translated as CATSRGGGRGTGELFF.

This clone was recorded only once. V usage is TRBV29-1 and J usage is TRBJ2-5, with 11 bases matching TRBD2. Germline assignment: CDR1 SQVTM and CDR2 ANQGSEA. The CDR3 spans 15 residues. Trimming at V came to 4 bases and at J to 1 base, leaving 5 bases not matched to a gene. The CDR3 protein is CSVVLAGGLQETQYF. Here the CDR3 DNA reads TGCAGCGTTGTGCTAGCGGGAGGTCTCCAAGAGACCCAGTACTTC.

This rearrangement joins TRBV5-6 to TRBJ2-7; 15 bases agree with TRBD2. V was clipped by 1 base and J by 0 bases; unmatched bases: 5. CDR1 and CDR2 from the germline V gene are SGHDT and YYEEEE. This CDR3 spans 18 amino acids. CDR3 sequence (DNA): TGTGCCAGCAGCTTGTACGGACTAGCGGGGGGGAGCTCCTACGAGCAGTACTTC. Translation: CASSLYGLAGGSSYEQYF.

The CDR3 DNA reads TGTGCCAGCAGTTCTAGGGAGCACTCTGGAAACACCATATATTTT. Its translation is CASSSREHSGNTIYF. V and J are TRBV28 and TRBJ1-3; no firm D call. CDR1 and CDR2 (germline): MDHEN, SYDVKM. With 4 bases removed from V and 0 bases from J, the gap between germline ends came to 10 bases. This CDR3 is built from 15 residues.

The CDR3 DNA reads as TGTGCCAGTAGTATCCACTCCCCAGGGAACACTGAAGCTTTCTTT. Translation gives CASSIHSPGNTEAFF. V usage is TRBV19 and J usage is TRBJ1-1; D is unclear. The germline gives CDR1 LNHDA, CDR2 SQIVND (reference sequence). V was cut by 3 bases and J by 1 base, with 12 bases left in between. The CDR3 has 15 residues.

The chain recombines TRBV5-5 with TRBJ1-3, with 9 bases that match TRBD1. The trim removed 4 bases at V and 7 bases at J, leaving 3 bases unmatched. Germline V gene sequence: CDR1 SGHKS, CDR2 YYEKEE (reference sequence). The CDR3 covers 13 residues. CDR3 sequence reads: CASSPGTGNTIYF. In DNA, the CDR3 is TGTGCCAGCAGCCCGGGGACAGGGAACACCATATATTTT.

The V gene is TRBV6-4, the J gene TRBJ1-2, with 7 positions matching TRBD1. The CDR3 loop spans 14 amino acids. Germline V lookup: CDR1 MRHNA, CDR2 SNTAGT. V lost 4 bases, J lost 7 bases, and 9 bases stayed unmatched. DNA of the CDR3: TGTGCCAGCAGTGTAACAGGGGCAACTAGTGGCTACACCTTC. It encodes CASSVTGATSGYTF.

J is TRBJ2-4 and V is TRBV12-3 or TRBV12-4; TRBD2 aligns across 12 bases. CDR3 size: 13 residues. The J segment lost 15 bases and the V segment lost 2 bases, leaving 5 bases of the junction unmatched. CDR3 in amino acids: CASSLTSGGSRYF. The CDR3, as DNA: TGTGCCAGCAGTTTAACTAGCGGGGGGTCCAGGTACTTC.

This clone appeared a few times. This chain uses TRBV5-4 with TRBJ2-7; 9 nucleotides agree with TRBD2. Per the germline V gene, CDR1 is SGHNT and CDR2 is YYREEE (reference sequence). CDR3 size: 16 residues. Trimming cost V 5 bases and J 3 bases; bases outside gene matches: 12. The CDR3, as DNA: TGTGCCAGCAGTCCAGGTGGTGCGGGGGGGCTCTACGAGCAGTACTTC. This encodes CASSPGGAGGLYEQYF.

The chain uses TRBV7-2 and TRBJ2-7, with no clear D. Germline CDR1 is SGHTA and CDR2 is FQGNSA. V was pared by 1 base and J by 2 bases, with 12 bases between. The CDR3 length is 15 residues. CDR3 in DNA: TGTGCCAGCAGCTTAGGGGCTTCCCGAGCCTACGAGCAGTACTTC. Protein product: CASSLGASRAYEQYF.

The chain employs TRBV4-2 and TRBJ2-1; 15 bases are a match to TRBD2. Trimming at V came to 5 bases and at J to 6 bases, leaving 5 bases not matched to a gene. There are 16 residues in the CDR3. The germline CDR1 and CDR2 sequences are LGHNA and YNFKEQ. The CDR3, as DNA: TGTGCCAGCAGCTCAAGGACTAGCGGGGGGGTCAATGAGCAGTTCTTC. Translation gives CASSSRTSGGVNEQFF.

V and J are TRBV21-1 and TRBJ2-6; the table's D call, TRBD1, has no DNA check behind it. TRBV21-1 is given as a pseudogene. There are 18 residues in the CDR3. CDR3 sequence reads: CASSKVKGPNSGANVLTF. The DNA for the CDR3 is TGTGCCAGCAGCAAAGTAAAGGGGCCAAACTCTGGGGCCAACGTCCTGACTTTC.

CDR3 loop: CASSIPPTSDRTKNIQYF. The CDR3 region has the DNA TGTGCCAGTAGTATTCCTCCCACCTCAGACAGGACCAAAAACATTCAGTACTTC. V and J are TRBV19 and TRBJ2-4; tentatively, D is TRBD1 (6 bases). In germline, CDR1 is LNHDA, CDR2 SQIVND (reference sequence). With 3 bases removed from V and 2 bases from J, the gap between germline ends came to 20 bases. The CDR3 totals 18 residues.

This clone was counted a single time. The chain combines TRBV5-1 with TRBJ1-4; tentatively, D is TRBD1 (6 bases). Germline V lookup: CDR1 SGHRS, CDR2 YFSETQ. This CDR3 has 15 residues. The V end was cut by 5 bases, the J end by 3 bases, with 14 bases between. CDR3 in DNA: TGCGCCAGCAGGGTCCAGACAGGACCTAATGAAAAACTGTTTTTT. Translation gives CASRVQTGPNEKLFF.

This sequence joins TRBV18 and TRBJ1-6, with D possibly being TRBD1 (6 bases). The length of the CDR3 is 14 residues. Trimming cost V 3 bases and J 9 bases, with 12 bases left between them. Germline assignment: CDR1 KGHSH and CDR2 LQKENI. CDR3 coding DNA: TGTGCCAGCTCACCCGGGACACCACCTTCACCCCTCCACTTT. The encoded protein is CASSPGTPPSPLHF.

The V call is TRBV4-1, the J call TRBJ1-5; the D gene is possibly TRBD1 (5 bases). This CDR3 contains 15 residues. Germline values: CDR1 MGHRA, CDR2 YSYEKL. V lost 0 bases and J lost 7, with 13 bases in between. CDR3 DNA: TGCGCCAGCAGCCAAGATTCCCCAGGGTACCAGCCCCAGCATTTT. This sequence encodes CASSQDSPGYQPQHF.

The chain combines TRBV5-5 with TRBJ1-1; perhaps TRBD1 as D (5 bases). Germline CDR1 SGHKS, CDR2 YYEKEE (reference sequence). Trimming shortened V by 4 bases and J by 3 bases, and 22 bases separated the two germline ends. The CDR3 is made up of 17 amino acids. CDR3 DNA sequence: TGTGCCAGCAGCACGGACCTGGGGGAGGTACTCGACACTGAAGCTTTCTTT. Translated, it gives CASSTDLGEVLDTEAFF. The whole variable domain, filled in from reference TRBV5-5 and TRBJ1-1, reads DAGVTQSPTHLIKTRGQQVTLRCSPISGHKSVSWYQQVLGQGPQFIFQYYEKEERGRGNFPDRFSARQFPNYSSELNVNALLLGDSALYLCASSTDLGEVLDTEAFFGQGTRLTVV.

The chain joins TRBV24-1 to TRBJ2-3, with 11 bases identical to TRBD2. Germline loops: CDR1 KGHDR, CDR2 SFDVKD. This CDR3 has 15 residues. With V trimmed by 8 bases and J by 3 bases, 6 bases remained unmatched. The CDR3 DNA follows: TGTGCCACCAACGATCCTAGCGGGAGGACAGATACGCAGTATTTT. Protein sequence: CATNDPSGRTDTQYF.

The table lists this clone with a count of one. The gene calls are TRBV5-5 and TRBJ2-7, with TRBD1 matching over 7 bases. From germline, CDR1 is SGHKS and CDR2 YYEKEE (reference sequence). The CDR3 sequence is 16 residues long. J lost 1 base, V lost 4 bases, and 11 bases had no gene match. The CDR3 DNA follows: TGTGCCAGCAGCATACTGGGACAGCCCCCTTCCTACGAGCAGTACTTC. This sequence encodes CASSILGQPPSYEQYF.

This sequence joins TRBV7-9 and TRBJ2-2, with 9 bases matching TRBD1. Trimming removed 0 bases from V and 5 bases from J; junction bases left unmatched: 4. Looked up from germline, CDR1 is SEHNR and CDR2 is FQNEAQ (reference sequence). CDR3 length: 16 amino acids. CDR3 residues: CASSLAGQGRTGELFF. The CDR3 DNA follows: TGTGCCAGCAGCTTAGCCGGACAGGGGAGGACCGGGGAGCTGTTTTTT.

The chain combines TRBV6-5 with TRBJ1-2, with D tentatively TRBD1 (5 bases). This CDR3 contains 15 residues. Per the germline V gene, CDR1 is MNHEY and CDR2 is SVGAGI. V was clipped by 4 bases and J by 0 bases, with 12 bases between them. CDR3 DNA sequence: TGTGCCAGCAGTTTCTCGGGGCAGACTAACTATGGCTACACCTTC. Translation: CASSFSGQTNYGYTF.

V gene TRBV29-1 combines with J gene TRBJ2-7; no firm D call. This CDR3 region has 10 residues. V was cut by 4 bases and J by 5 bases, with 6 bases left in between. Germline lookup yields CDR1 SQVTM and CDR2 ANQGSEA. The CDR3 DNA is TGCAGCGTTGTTCGGGACGAGCAGTACTTC. Encoded protein: CSVVRDEQYF.

CDR3 region: CASSLDLRTGGSGELFF. CDR3 nucleotides: TGTGCCAGCAGCTTAGACCTCAGGACAGGGGGTTCCGGGGAGCTGTTTTTT. J is TRBJ2-2 and V is TRBV13, with 10 positions matching TRBD1. Germline V CDR1 and CDR2: PRHDT, FYEKMQ (reference sequence). The CDR3 runs 17 residues. The V gene end was trimmed by 1 base and the J gene end by 6 bases; junction bases not matched to a gene: 8. The full variable domain, rest sourced from reference TRBV13 and TRBJ2-2, is AAGVIQSPRHLIKEKRETATLKCYPIPRHDTVYWYQQGPGQDPQFLISFYEKMQSDKGSIPDRFSAQQFSDYHSELNMSSLELGDSALYFCASSLDLRTGGSGELFFGEGSRLTVL.